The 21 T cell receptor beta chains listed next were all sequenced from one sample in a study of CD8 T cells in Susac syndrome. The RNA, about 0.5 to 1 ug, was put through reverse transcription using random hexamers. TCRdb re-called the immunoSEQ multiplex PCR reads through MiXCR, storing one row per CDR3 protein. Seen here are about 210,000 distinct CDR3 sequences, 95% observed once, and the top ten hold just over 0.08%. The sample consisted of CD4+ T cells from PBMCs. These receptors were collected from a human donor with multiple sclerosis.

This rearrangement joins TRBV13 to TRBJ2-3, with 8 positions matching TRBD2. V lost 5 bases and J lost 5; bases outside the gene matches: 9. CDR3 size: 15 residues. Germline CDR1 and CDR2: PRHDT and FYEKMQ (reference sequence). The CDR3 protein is CASSERGGRVDTQYF. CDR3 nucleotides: TGTGCCAGCAGCGAACGGGGGGGCCGGGTAGATACGCAGTATTTT.

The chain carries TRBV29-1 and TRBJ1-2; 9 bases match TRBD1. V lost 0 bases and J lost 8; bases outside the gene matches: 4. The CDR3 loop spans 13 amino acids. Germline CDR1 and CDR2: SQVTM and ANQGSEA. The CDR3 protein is CSVEDRGTGGYTF. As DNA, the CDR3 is TGCAGCGTTGAAGATAGAGGGACAGGGGGCTACACCTTC.

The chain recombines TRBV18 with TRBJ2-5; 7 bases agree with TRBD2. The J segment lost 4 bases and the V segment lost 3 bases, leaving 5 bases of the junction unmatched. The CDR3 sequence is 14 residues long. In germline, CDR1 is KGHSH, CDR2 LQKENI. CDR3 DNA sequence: TGTGCCAGCTCACCTCCGACGGGGGGAGAGACCCAGTACTTC. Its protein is CASSPPTGGETQYF.

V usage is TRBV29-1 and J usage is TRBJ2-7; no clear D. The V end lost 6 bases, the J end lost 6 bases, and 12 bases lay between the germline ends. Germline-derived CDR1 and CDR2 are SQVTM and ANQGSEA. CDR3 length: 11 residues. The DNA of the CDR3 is TGCAGCGTCCTAAGAGGCACCGAGCAGTACTTC. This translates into CSVLRGTEQYF.

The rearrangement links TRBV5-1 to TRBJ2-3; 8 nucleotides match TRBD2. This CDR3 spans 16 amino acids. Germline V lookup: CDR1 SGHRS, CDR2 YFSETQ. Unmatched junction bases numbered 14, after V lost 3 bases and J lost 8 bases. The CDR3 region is CASSSREPGGLGTQYF. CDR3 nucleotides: TGCGCCAGCAGCTCCCGCGAGCCGGGGGGGCTGGGTACGCAGTATTTT.

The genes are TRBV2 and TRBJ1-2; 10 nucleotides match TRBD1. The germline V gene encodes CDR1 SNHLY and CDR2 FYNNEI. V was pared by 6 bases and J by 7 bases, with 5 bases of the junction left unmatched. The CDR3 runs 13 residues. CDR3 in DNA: TGTGCCAGCAGCAGACAGGGGGCACGTGGCTACACCTTC. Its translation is CASSRQGARGYTF.

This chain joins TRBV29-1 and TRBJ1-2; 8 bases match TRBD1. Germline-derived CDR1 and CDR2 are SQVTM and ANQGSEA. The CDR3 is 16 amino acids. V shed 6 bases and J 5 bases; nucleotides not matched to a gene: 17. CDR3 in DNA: TGCAGCGTGGCTGTTCTAGGACAGGGATCGTTGTATGGCTACACCTTC. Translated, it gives CSVAVLGQGSLYGYTF.

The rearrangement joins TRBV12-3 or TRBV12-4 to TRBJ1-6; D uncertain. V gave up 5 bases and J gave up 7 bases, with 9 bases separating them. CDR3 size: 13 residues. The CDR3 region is CASSPDRNSPLHF. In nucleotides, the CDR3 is TGTGCCAGCAGTCCGGATAGAAATTCACCCCTCCACTTT.

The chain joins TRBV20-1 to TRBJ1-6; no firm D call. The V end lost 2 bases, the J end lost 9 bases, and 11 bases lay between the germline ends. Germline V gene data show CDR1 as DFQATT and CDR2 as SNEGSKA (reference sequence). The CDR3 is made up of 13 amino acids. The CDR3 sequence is CSARTGSSSPLHF. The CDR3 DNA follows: TGCAGTGCTAGAACGGGGAGCAGTTCACCCCTCCACTTT.

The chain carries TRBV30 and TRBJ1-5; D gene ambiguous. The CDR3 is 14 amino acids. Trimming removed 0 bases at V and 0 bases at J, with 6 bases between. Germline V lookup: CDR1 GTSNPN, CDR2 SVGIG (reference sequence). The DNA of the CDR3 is TGTGCCTGGAGTGTAAAGGTTAGCAATCAGCCCCAGCATTTT. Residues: CAWSVKVSNQPQHF.

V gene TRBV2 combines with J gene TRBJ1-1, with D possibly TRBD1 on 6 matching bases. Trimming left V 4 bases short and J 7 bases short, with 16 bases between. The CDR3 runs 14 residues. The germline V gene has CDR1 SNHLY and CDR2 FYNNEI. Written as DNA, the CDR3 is TGTGCCAGCAGTGTAAAAGGGACAACTAGTGAAGCTTTCTTT. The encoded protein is CASSVKGTTSEAFF.

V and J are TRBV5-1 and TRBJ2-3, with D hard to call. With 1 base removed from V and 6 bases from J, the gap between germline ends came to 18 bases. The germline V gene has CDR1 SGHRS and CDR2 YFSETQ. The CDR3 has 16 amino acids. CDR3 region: CASSLMGGPPGDTQYF. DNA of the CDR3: TGCGCCAGCAGCTTGATGGGTGGGCCCCCCGGGGATACGCAGTATTTT.

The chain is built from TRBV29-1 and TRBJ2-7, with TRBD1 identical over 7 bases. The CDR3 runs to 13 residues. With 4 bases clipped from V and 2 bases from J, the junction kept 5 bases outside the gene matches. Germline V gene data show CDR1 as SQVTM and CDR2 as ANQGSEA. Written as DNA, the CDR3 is TGCAGCGTTGTCAGACAGGGAGCCTACGAGCAGTACTTC. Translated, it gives CSVVRQGAYEQYF.

The CDR3 sequence: CASSENLSYTF. The CDR3 DNA sequence: TGTGCCAGCAGTGAAAATTTAAGCTACACCTTC. The chain joins TRBV2 to TRBJ1-2, with D uncertain. Germline-derived CDR1 and CDR2 are SNHLY and FYNNEI. This CDR3 has 11 residues. V was shortened by 2 bases and J by 9 bases, with 7 bases between the two germline ends.

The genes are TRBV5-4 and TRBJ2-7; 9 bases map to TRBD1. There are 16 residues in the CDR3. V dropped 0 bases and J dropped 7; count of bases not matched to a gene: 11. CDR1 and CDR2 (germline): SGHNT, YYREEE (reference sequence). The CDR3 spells CASSLAPTGGSDEQYF. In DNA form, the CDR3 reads TGTGCCAGCAGCTTGGCCCCGACAGGGGGTTCTGATGAGCAGTACTTC. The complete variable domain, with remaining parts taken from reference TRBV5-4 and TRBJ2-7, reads ETGVTQSPTHLIKTRGQQVTLRCSSQSGHNTVSWYQQALGQGPQFIFQYYREEENGRGNFPPRFSGLQFPNYSSELNVNALELDDSALYLCASSLAPTGGSDEQYFGPGTRLTVT.

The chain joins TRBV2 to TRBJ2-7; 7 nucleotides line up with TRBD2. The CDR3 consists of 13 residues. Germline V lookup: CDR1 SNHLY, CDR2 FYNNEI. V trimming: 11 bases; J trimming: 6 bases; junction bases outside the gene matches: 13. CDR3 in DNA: TGTGCCTCCTCGGCAGCGGGGCTTGTCGAGCAGTACTTC. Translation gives CASSAAGLVEQYF.

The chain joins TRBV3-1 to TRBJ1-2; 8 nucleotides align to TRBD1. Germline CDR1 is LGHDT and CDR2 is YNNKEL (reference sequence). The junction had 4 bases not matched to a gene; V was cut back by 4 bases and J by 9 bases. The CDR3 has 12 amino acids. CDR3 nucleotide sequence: TGTGCCAGCAGCCCGGACAGGGTGAGCTACACCTTC. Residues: CASSPDRVSYTF. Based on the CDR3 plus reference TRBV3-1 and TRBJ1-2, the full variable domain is DTAVSQTPKYLVTQMGNDKSIKCEQNLGHDTMYWYKQDSKKFLKIMFSYNNKELIINETVPNRFSPKSPDKAHLNLHINSLELGDSAVYFCASSPDRVSYTFGSGTRLTVV.

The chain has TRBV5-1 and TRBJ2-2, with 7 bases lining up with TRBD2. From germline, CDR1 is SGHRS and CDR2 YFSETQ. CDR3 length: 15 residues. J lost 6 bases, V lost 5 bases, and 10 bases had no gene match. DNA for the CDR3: TGCGCCAGCAGATTAATGGGAGGGAAGGCCGGGGAGCTGTTTTTT. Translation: CASRLMGGKAGELFF. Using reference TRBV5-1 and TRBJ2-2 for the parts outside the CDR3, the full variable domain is KAGVTQTPRYLIKTRGQQVTLSCSPISGHRSVSWYQQTPGQGLQFLFEYFSETQRNKGNFPGRFSGRQFSNSRSEMNVSTLELGDSALYLCASRLMGGKAGELFFGEGSRLTVL.

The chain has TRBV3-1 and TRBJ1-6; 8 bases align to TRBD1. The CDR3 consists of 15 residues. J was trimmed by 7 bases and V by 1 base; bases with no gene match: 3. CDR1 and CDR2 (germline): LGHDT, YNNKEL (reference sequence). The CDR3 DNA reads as TGTGCCAGCAGCCAAGGGACAGGGAAGAATTCACCCCTCCACTTT. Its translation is CASSQGTGKNSPLHF.

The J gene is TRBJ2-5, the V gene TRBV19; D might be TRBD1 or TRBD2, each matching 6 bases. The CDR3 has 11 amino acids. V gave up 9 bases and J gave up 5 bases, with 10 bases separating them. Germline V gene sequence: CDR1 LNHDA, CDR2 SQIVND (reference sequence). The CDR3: CASRGGETQYF. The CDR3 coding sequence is TGTGCCAGCAGGGGAGGCGAGACCCAGTACTTC.

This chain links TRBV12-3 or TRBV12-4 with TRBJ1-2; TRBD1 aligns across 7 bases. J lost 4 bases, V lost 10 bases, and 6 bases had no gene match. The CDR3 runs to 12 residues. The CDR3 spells CATAGTAYGYTF. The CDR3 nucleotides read TGTGCCACCGCCGGGACAGCCTATGGCTACACCTTC.